What follows are 11 T cell receptor beta chains derived from one specimen sequenced in a study of OX40 agonist ivuxolimab in advanced cancers. Here immunoSEQ multiplex PCR was the method, and the copy in TCRdb shows in-frame clones only, minus some. The table shows tens of thousands of clones, with 90% to 95% occurring only once. The source material was CD4+ or CD8+ T cells sorted from blood, sampled in a trial of the OX40 agonist ivuxolimab. The receptors were gathered from an adult with an advanced solid tumor such as melanoma, head and neck, liver or kidney cancer.

The J gene is TRBJ1-2, the V gene TRBV5-4, with D possibly matching TRBD1 (5 bases). The CDR3 has 13 amino acids. The germline CDR1 and CDR2 sequences are SGHNT and YYREEE (reference sequence). V was pared by 0 bases and J by 5 bases, with 8 bases between. This CDR3 reads CASSLEGWYGYTF. CDR3 coding DNA: TGTGCCAGCAGCTTGGAGGGGTGGTATGGCTACACCTTC.

The chain has TRBV4-1 and TRBJ1-4; D is uncertain. CDR3 length: 14 amino acids. The V gene's germline CDR1 is MGHRA and CDR2 YSYEKL. Trimming cost V 1 base and J 4 bases, with 7 bases left between them. CDR3 residues: CASSQGPSNEKLFF. The CDR3 DNA sequence: TGCGCCAGCAGCCAAGGACCCAGTAATGAAAAACTGTTTTTT.

V gene TRBV7-8 combines with J gene TRBJ2-7, with 7 bases matching TRBD2. J gave up 5 bases and V 5 bases, and 15 bases lay outside the gene matches. Per the germline V gene, CDR1 is SGHVS and CDR2 is FQNEAQ. The CDR3 covers 16 residues. In DNA, the CDR3 is TGTGCCAGCAGCGGACCCGGGACCCGGGGGGTGGACGAGCAGTACTTC. It codes for CASSGPGTRGVDEQYF.

V gene TRBV14 combines with J gene TRBJ2-5; perhaps TRBD1 as D (7 bases). V lost 4 bases and J lost 2, with 14 bases in between. The CDR3 contains 15 residues. Per germline, CDR1 SGHDN and CDR2 FVKESK. CDR3 region: CASSLRGTAQETQYF. The CDR3 DNA sequence: TGTGCCAGCAGCCTCCGGGGGACAGCACAAGAGACCCAGTACTTC.

The V call is TRBV7-3, the J call TRBJ2-3; no definite D call. CDR1 SGHTA and CDR2 FQGTGA come from the germline V gene. The CDR3 totals 13 residues. Deletions cut 0 bases from V and 1 base from J, with 2 bases between. The CDR3: CASSLTGTDTQYF. In DNA, the CDR3 is TGTGCCAGCAGCTTAACTGGCACAGATACGCAGTATTTT.

This clone has only one observation. V usage is TRBV15 and J usage is TRBJ2-2, with TRBD2 matching 14 bases. J gave up 6 bases and V 4 bases, and 1 base lay outside the gene matches. Germline V gene data show CDR1 as LNHNV and CDR2 as YYDKDF (reference sequence). This CDR3 spans 15 amino acids. The CDR3 DNA reads as TGTGCCACCAGCAAGGGACTAGCGGGAGCCGGGGAGCTGTTTTTT. Amino acid sequence: CATSKGLAGAGELFF.

This chain joins TRBV5-6 and TRBJ2-7; 8 positions agree with TRBD1. The CDR3 sequence is 14 residues long. CDR1 is SGHDT and CDR2 is YYEEEE in the germline V gene. Trimming took 4 bases from V and 3 from J; bases not matched to a gene: 6. CDR3 protein: CASSLGTGGYEQYF. CDR3 nucleotides: TGTGCCAGCAGCCTGGGGACAGGCGGCTACGAGCAGTACTTC.

The CDR3 loop is CASIGLAGRGTGELFF. DNA for the CDR3: TGTGCCAGCATTGGACTAGCGGGGAGAGGAACCGGGGAGCTGTTTTTT. V usage is TRBV6-6 and J usage is TRBJ2-2, with 12 bases fitting TRBD2. In germline, CDR1 is MNHNY, CDR2 SVGAGI (reference sequence). This CDR3 is 16 amino acids long. J gave up 5 bases and V 7 bases, and 8 bases lay outside the gene matches.

This rearrangement joins TRBV11-2 to TRBJ2-5; 12 bases match TRBD2. The CDR3 sequence is 16 residues long. Trimming at V came to 5 bases and at J to 1 base, leaving 5 bases not matched to a gene. The germline gives CDR1 SGHAT, CDR2 FQNNGV. DNA for the CDR3: TGTGCCAGCAGCCTGCTAGCGGGAGGGCCCCAAGAGACCCAGTACTTC. Its protein is CASSLLAGGPQETQYF.

Worth noting for this clone: One end of the junction is discordant with germline, which a read error may explain. The chain links TRBV7-7 to TRBJ2-5; D gene uncertain. CDR3 length: 15 residues. CDR1 and CDR2 (germline): SSHAT, FNYEAQ (reference sequence). The CDR3 loop reads CASSRYDGYQETQYF. The CDR3 region has the DNA TGTGCTAGCAGCCGTTACGACGGATACCAAGAGACCCAGTACTTC. The full variable domain, its missing parts supplied by reference TRBV7-7 and TRBJ2-5, is GAGVSQSPRYKVTKRGQDVTLRCDPISSHATLYWYQQALGQGPEFLTYFNYEAQPDKSGLPSDRFSAERPEGSISTLTIQRTEQRDSAMYRCASSRYDGYQETQYFGPGTRLLVL.

The rearrangement uses TRBV19 and TRBJ2-1; 7 nucleotides agree with TRBD1. V dropped 6 bases and J dropped 4; count of bases not matched to a gene: 6. The CDR3 consists of 14 residues. Germline V gene lookup returns CDR1 LNHDA and CDR2 SQIVND (reference sequence). The CDR3 here is CASSYRDRYNEQFF. The CDR3 nucleotides read TGTGCCAGTAGCTACCGGGACAGATACAATGAGCAGTTCTTC. Looking up the rest from reference TRBV19 and TRBJ2-1 gives the full variable domain: DGGITQSPKYLFRKEGQNVTLSCEQNLNHDAMYWYRQDPGQGLRLIYYSQIVNDFQKGDIAEGYSVSREKKESFPLTVTSAQKNPTAFYLCASSYRDRYNEQFFGPGTRLTVL.